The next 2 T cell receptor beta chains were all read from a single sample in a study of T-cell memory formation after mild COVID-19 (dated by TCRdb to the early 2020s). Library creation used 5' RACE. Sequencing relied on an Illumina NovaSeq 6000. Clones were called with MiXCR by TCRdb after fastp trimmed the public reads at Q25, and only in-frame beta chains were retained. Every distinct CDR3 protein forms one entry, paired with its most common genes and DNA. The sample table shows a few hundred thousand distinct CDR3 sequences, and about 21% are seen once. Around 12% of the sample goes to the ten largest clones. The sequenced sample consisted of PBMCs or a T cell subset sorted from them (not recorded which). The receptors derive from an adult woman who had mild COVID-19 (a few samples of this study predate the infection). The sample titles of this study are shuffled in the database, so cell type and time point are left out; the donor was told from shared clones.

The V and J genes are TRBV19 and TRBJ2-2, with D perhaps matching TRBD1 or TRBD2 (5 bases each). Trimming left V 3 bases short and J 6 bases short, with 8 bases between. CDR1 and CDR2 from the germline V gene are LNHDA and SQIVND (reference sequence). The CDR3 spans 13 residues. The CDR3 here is CASSIGGAGELFF. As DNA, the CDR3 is TGTGCCAGTAGTATTGGGGGTGCCGGGGAGCTGTTTTTT. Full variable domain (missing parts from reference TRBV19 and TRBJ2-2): DGGITQSPKYLFRKEGQNVTLSCEQNLNHDAMYWYRQDPGQGLRLIYYSQIVNDFQKGDIAEGYSVSREKKESFPLTVTSAQKNPTAFYLCASSIGGAGELFFGEGSRLTVL.

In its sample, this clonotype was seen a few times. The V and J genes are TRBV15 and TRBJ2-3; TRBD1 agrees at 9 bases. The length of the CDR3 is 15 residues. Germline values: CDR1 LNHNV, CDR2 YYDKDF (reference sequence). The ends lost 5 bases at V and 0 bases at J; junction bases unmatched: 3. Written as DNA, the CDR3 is TGTGCCACCAGCCTACAGGGGGCTAGCACAGATACGCAGTATTTT. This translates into CATSLQGASTDTQYF.